This T cell receptor (beta chain) derives from a study of T cells in localized non-small cell lung cancer. This clone was seen once. Sequenced by immunoSEQ multiplex PCR; TCRdb stores in-frame clones only, minus some. The sample holds around 53,000 clones, roughly 80% seen once. The V end lost 2 bases, the J end lost 11 bases, and 11 bases lay between the germline ends. This CDR3 contains 12 residues. Germline loops: CDR1 MRHNA, CDR2 SNTAGT. V is TRBV6-4 and J is TRBJ2-3; weak D call: TRBD1 (6 bases). This sequence was found in a woman aged 35-75 years with stage II lung adenocarcinoma. This sample comprised PBMCs, obtained before any cancer treatment. DNA for the CDR3: TGTGCCAGCAGTGACGACGGGACACGGCAGTATTTT. As protein: CASSDDGTRQYF.